This section outlines one T cell receptor beta chain sequence together with its context. The data were obtained in a study of T-cell reconstitution after alpha-beta-depleted transplantation in children. A TCRbeta library incorporating unique molecular identifiers was prepared. TCRdb re-analysed the PCR reads in MiXCR, keeping a single row per CDR3 protein. This sample has 500,000 or so distinct CDR3 sequences, with 30% to 35% found just once. This CDR3 comprises 15 residues. V dropped 7 bases and J dropped 0 bases, with 13 bases sitting between them. This specimen was PBMCs from the stem cell graft donor, taken from the stem cell graft. V and J are TRBV12-3 or TRBV12-4 and TRBJ2-1, with TRBD2 as a possible D gene (5 bases). The origin of this receptor is a human donor who donated a stem cell graft to a child with aplastic anemia. DNA for the CDR3: TGTGCCAGCAACTTTGCGGGTATCTCCTACAATGAGCAGTTCTTC. Translating it yields CASNFAGISYNEQFF.